This is a list of T cell receptor beta chains from one sample in a study of T cell responses to AZD1222 COVID-19 vaccine. Sequenced by immunoSEQ multiplex PCR; TCRdb stores in-frame clones only, minus some. The repertoire holds about 120,000 clones, with 85% to 90% as singletons. Sequencing used peripheral blood, obtained on day 0 of AZD1222 vaccination. The origin of the receptors is an adult in good health. Each CDR3 is given with its conserved first and last residue. Each record gives: V gene, D gene, clone size, J gene, CDR3 protein, CDR3 DNA. A D gene is named only where the DNA matches it firmly. Expanded clones get a size class; other rows say once, few or many, or leave the size out.

v_call: TRBV27
d_call: .
clone_size: .
j_call: TRBJ2-7
cdr3_aa: CATGLSGRGEQYF
cdr3_nt: TGTGCCACCGGTCTCTCCGGAAGGGGCGAGCAGTACTTC

v_call: TRBV6-2/TRBV6-3
d_call: TRBD1
clone_size: .
j_call: TRBJ1-5
cdr3_aa: CASSYGQDRGGGQPQHF
cdr3_nt: TGTGCCAGCAGTTACGGTCAGGACAGGGGCGGTGGACAGCCCCAGCATTTT

v_call: TRBV11-2
d_call: .
clone_size: .
j_call: TRBJ1-3
cdr3_aa: CASSLEISGNTIYF
cdr3_nt: TGTGCCAGCAGCTTAGAGATATCTGGAAACACCATATATTTT

v_call: TRBV7-2
d_call: TRBD2
clone_size: .
j_call: TRBJ2-7
cdr3_aa: CASSLGLAGAYEQYF
cdr3_nt: TGTGCCAGCAGCTTAGGACTAGCGGGAGCCTACGAGCAGTACTTC

v_call: TRBV5-4
d_call: TRBD1
clone_size: .
j_call: TRBJ1-2
cdr3_aa: CASSLGQGNYGYTF
cdr3_nt: TGTGCCAGCAGCCTGGGACAGGGGAACTATGGCTACACCTTC

v_call: TRBV11-2
d_call: .
clone_size: .
j_call: TRBJ2-5
cdr3_aa: CASSLDGALGETQYF
cdr3_nt: TGTGCCAGCAGCTTAGATGGGGCGCTTGGGGAGACCCAGTACTTC

v_call: TRBV6-2/TRBV6-3
d_call: TRBD1
clone_size: .
j_call: TRBJ1-2
cdr3_aa: CASSDSGTVTYGYTF
cdr3_nt: TGTGCCAGCAGTGACTCCGGGACAGTTACCTATGGCTACACCTTC

v_call: TRBV6-2/TRBV6-3
d_call: .
clone_size: .
j_call: TRBJ2-2
cdr3_aa: CASSRGRRDGTGELFF
cdr3_nt: TGTGCCAGCAGCCGGGGAAGGCGGGATGGGACCGGGGAGCTGTTTTTT

v_call: TRBV7-2
d_call: TRBD1
clone_size: .
j_call: TRBJ1-5
cdr3_aa: CASSSDRGPNQPQHF
cdr3_nt: TGTGCCAGCAGCTCTGACAGGGGGCCGAATCAGCCCCAGCATTTT

v_call: TRBV5-1
d_call: TRBD2
clone_size: .
j_call: TRBJ2-7
cdr3_aa: CASSKASGPYEQYF
cdr3_nt: TGCGCCAGCAGTAAGGCTAGCGGTCCCTACGAGCAGTACTTC

v_call: TRBV11-3
d_call: TRBD1
clone_size: .
j_call: TRBJ2-2
cdr3_aa: CASSLRTGGLTGELFF
cdr3_nt: TGTGCCAGCAGCTTAAGGACAGGGGGCCTAACCGGGGAGCTGTTTTTT

v_call: TRBV25-1
d_call: TRBD2
clone_size: .
j_call: TRBJ2-7
cdr3_aa: CASSAAGLAGSQYF
cdr3_nt: TGTGCCAGCAGTGCCGCGGGACTAGCGGGCTCGCAGTACTTC

v_call: TRBV30
d_call: .
clone_size: many
j_call: TRBJ2-2
cdr3_aa: CAWSGSATGELFF
cdr3_nt: TGTGCCTGGTCAGGGAGCGCGACCGGGGAGCTGTTTTTT

v_call: TRBV27
d_call: .
clone_size: .
j_call: TRBJ2-2
cdr3_aa: CASSLGGAWTGELFF
cdr3_nt: TGTGCCAGCAGTCTGGGGGGGGCATGGACCGGGGAGCTGTTTTTT

v_call: TRBV2
d_call: .
clone_size: .
j_call: TRBJ1-2
cdr3_aa: CAIQRDLSNYGYTF
cdr3_nt: TGTGCCATCCAGAGGGACCTATCTAACTATGGCTACACCTTC

v_call: TRBV28
d_call: TRBD1
clone_size: few
j_call: TRBJ1-2
cdr3_aa: CASSPAGTGLNYGYTF
cdr3_nt: TGTGCCAGCAGTCCCGCCGGGACAGGGCTTAACTATGGCTACACCTTC

v_call: TRBV12-3/TRBV12-4
d_call: .
clone_size: .
j_call: TRBJ1-4
cdr3_aa: CASSLAPGKLFF
cdr3_nt: TGTGCCAGCAGTTTGGCCCCTGGAAAACTGTTTTTT

v_call: TRBV19
d_call: .
clone_size: .
j_call: TRBJ1-5
cdr3_aa: CASRQQGPNQPQHF
cdr3_nt: TGTGCCAGCCGTCAACAGGGACCCAATCAGCCCCAGCATTTT

v_call: TRBV5-1
d_call: TRBD1
clone_size: .
j_call: TRBJ2-7
cdr3_aa: CASSFGQGEGEQYF
cdr3_nt: TGCGCCAGCAGCTTCGGACAGGGGGAGGGCGAGCAGTACTTC

v_call: TRBV2
d_call: TRBD2
clone_size: .
j_call: TRBJ2-7
cdr3_aa: CASKNFLAGTYEQYF
cdr3_nt: TGTGCCAGCAAGAATTTCCTAGCGGGAACCTACGAGCAGTACTTC

v_call: TRBV4-3
d_call: .
clone_size: .
j_call: TRBJ1-2
cdr3_aa: CASSQGDNGNYGYTF
cdr3_nt: TGCGCCAGCAGCCAAGGGGACAACGGTAACTATGGCTACACCTTC

v_call: TRBV5-4
d_call: .
clone_size: .
j_call: TRBJ1-1
cdr3_aa: CASRSGTADTEAFF
cdr3_nt: TGTGCCAGCAGATCCGGGACCGCTGACACTGAAGCTTTCTTT

v_call: TRBV7-3
d_call: TRBD2
clone_size: .
j_call: TRBJ2-1
cdr3_aa: CASSKSGRGNEQFF
cdr3_nt: TGTGCCAGCAGCAAAAGCGGGAGGGGGAATGAGCAGTTCTTC

v_call: TRBV7-8
d_call: .
clone_size: .
j_call: TRBJ1-5
cdr3_aa: CASSFQGRLNSNQPQHF
cdr3_nt: TGTGCCAGCAGCTTTCAGGGCCGGTTAAATAGCAATCAGCCCCAGCATTTT

v_call: TRBV5-1
d_call: .
clone_size: .
j_call: TRBJ1-1
cdr3_aa: CASSLSAVNTEAFF
cdr3_nt: TGCGCCAGCAGCTTATCGGCAGTGAACACTGAAGCTTTCTTT

v_call: TRBV5-4
d_call: .
clone_size: .
j_call: TRBJ1-2
cdr3_aa: CASSLSGVNYGYTF
cdr3_nt: TGTGCCAGCAGCTTGTCGGGGGTAAACTATGGCTACACCTTC

v_call: TRBV7-2
d_call: TRBD2
clone_size: .
j_call: TRBJ2-7
cdr3_aa: CASSLGLAGPYEQYF
cdr3_nt: TGTGCCAGCAGCTTGGGACTAGCGGGTCCTTACGAGCAGTACTTC

v_call: TRBV6-2/TRBV6-3
d_call: .
clone_size: .
j_call: TRBJ1-3
cdr3_aa: CASSGMGSGNTIYF
cdr3_nt: TGTGCCAGCAGTGGAATGGGCTCTGGAAACACCATATATTTT

v_call: TRBV3-1/TRBV3-2
d_call: .
clone_size: once
j_call: TRBJ2-1
cdr3_aa: CASSQGVSSYNEQFF
cdr3_nt: TGTGCCAGCAGCCAAGGTGTCAGCTCCTACAATGAGCAGTTCTTC

v_call: TRBV5-4
d_call: .
clone_size: .
j_call: TRBJ2-7
cdr3_aa: CASSGLAFGTYEQYF
cdr3_nt: TGTGCCAGCAGCGGACTCGCATTTGGGACCTACGAGCAGTACTTC

v_call: TRBV30
d_call: .
clone_size: .
j_call: TRBJ2-2
cdr3_aa: CAWSALGGLNTGELFF
cdr3_nt: TGTGCCTGGAGTGCCCTAGGCGGTTTGAACACCGGGGAGCTGTTTTTT

v_call: TRBV28
d_call: .
clone_size: once
j_call: TRBJ1-6
cdr3_aa: CASSTWRRQNSPLHF
cdr3_nt: TGTGCCAGCAGCACTTGGAGGCGTCAGAATTCACCCCTCCACTTT

v_call: TRBV28
d_call: .
clone_size: .
j_call: TRBJ1-5
cdr3_aa: CASSFYDSDQPQHF
cdr3_nt: TGTGCCAGCAGTTTCTATGACAGCGATCAGCCCCAGCATTTT

v_call: TRBV29-1
d_call: .
clone_size: .
j_call: TRBJ1-2
cdr3_aa: CSVEGRGTAGGGYTF
cdr3_nt: TGCAGCGTTGAAGGAAGGGGGACGGCGGGTGGTGGCTACACCTTC

v_call: TRBV3-1/TRBV3-2
d_call: TRBD2
clone_size: once
j_call: TRBJ2-7
cdr3_aa: CASSSRLAGIEQYF
cdr3_nt: TGTGCCAGCAGCTCAAGACTAGCGGGTATCGAGCAGTACTTC

v_call: TRBV5-8
d_call: TRBD1
clone_size: once
j_call: TRBJ1-2
cdr3_aa: CASRLGRGTAYGYTF
cdr3_nt: TGTGCCAGCAGGCTCGGACGTGGGACAGCTTATGGCTACACCTTC

v_call: TRBV7-3
d_call: .
clone_size: .
j_call: TRBJ1-3
cdr3_aa: CASSLAGPGNTIYF
cdr3_nt: TGTGCCAGCAGCTTAGCAGGGCCTGGAAACACCATATATTTT

v_call: TRBV5-1
d_call: TRBD1
clone_size: .
j_call: TRBJ1-1
cdr3_aa: CASRTAYRGRSAEAFF
cdr3_nt: TGCGCCAGCAGGACTGCTTACAGGGGGCGCAGCGCTGAAGCTTTCTTT

v_call: TRBV9
d_call: TRBD2
clone_size: .
j_call: TRBJ2-2
cdr3_aa: CASSGSGTNTGELFF
cdr3_nt: TGTGCCAGCAGCGGTAGCGGGACGAACACCGGGGAGCTGTTTTTT

v_call: TRBV5-1
d_call: .
clone_size: .
j_call: TRBJ1-4
cdr3_aa: CASSLAGTNEKLFF
cdr3_nt: TGCGCCAGCAGCTTGGCTGGGACTAATGAAAAACTGTTTTTT

v_call: TRBV5-4
d_call: .
clone_size: .
j_call: TRBJ1-5
cdr3_aa: CASSSMGSNQPQHF
cdr3_nt: TGTGCCAGCAGCTCGATGGGTAGCAATCAGCCCCAGCATTTT

v_call: TRBV19
d_call: .
clone_size: .
j_call: TRBJ1-2
cdr3_aa: CASSRNTGYGYTF
cdr3_nt: TGTGCCTCTAGCCGAAATACGGGCTATGGCTACACCTTC

v_call: TRBV4-1
d_call: .
clone_size: .
j_call: TRBJ1-1
cdr3_aa: CASSQGPGFLNTEAFF
cdr3_nt: TGCGCCAGCAGCCAAGGGCCCGGGTTCTTGAACACTGAAGCTTTCTTT

v_call: TRBV2
d_call: .
clone_size: .
j_call: TRBJ2-3
cdr3_aa: CASREGGFSTDTQYF
cdr3_nt: TGTGCCAGCAGGGAGGGGGGTTTTAGCACAGATACGCAGTATTTT

v_call: TRBV19
d_call: TRBD2
clone_size: .
j_call: TRBJ2-3
cdr3_aa: CASSSGLAGKADTQYF
cdr3_nt: TGTGCCAGTAGTTCTGGACTAGCGGGAAAGGCGGATACGCAGTATTTT